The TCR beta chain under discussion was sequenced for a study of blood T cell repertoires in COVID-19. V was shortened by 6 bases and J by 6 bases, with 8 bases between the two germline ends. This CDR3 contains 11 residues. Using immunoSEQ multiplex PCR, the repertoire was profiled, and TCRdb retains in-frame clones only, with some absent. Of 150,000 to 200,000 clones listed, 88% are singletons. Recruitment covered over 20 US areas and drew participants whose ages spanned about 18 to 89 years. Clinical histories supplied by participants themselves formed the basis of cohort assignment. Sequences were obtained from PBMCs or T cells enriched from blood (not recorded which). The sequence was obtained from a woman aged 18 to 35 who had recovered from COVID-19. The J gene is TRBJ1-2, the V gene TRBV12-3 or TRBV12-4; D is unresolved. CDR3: CASRQHNGYTF. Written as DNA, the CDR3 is TGTGCCAGCAGACAACACAATGGCTACACCTTC.